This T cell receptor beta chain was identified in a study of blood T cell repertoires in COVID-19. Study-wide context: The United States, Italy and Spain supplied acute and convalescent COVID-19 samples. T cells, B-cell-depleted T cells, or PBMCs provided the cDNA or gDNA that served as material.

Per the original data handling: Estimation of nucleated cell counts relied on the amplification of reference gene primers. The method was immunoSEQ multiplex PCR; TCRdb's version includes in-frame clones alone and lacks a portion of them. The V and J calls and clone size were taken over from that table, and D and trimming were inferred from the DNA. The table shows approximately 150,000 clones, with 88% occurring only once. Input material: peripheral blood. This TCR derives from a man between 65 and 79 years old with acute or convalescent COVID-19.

CDR3 in amino acids: CAWDRGTSGNTIYF. CDR3 nucleotide sequence: TGTGCCTGGGACAGGGGGACCTCTGGAAACACCATATATTTT. The chain joins TRBV30 to TRBJ1-3; TRBD1 aligns across 9 bases. V shed 5 bases, J shed 0 bases, and the junction held 2 bases outside the gene matches. The CDR3 has 14 amino acids. Germline values: CDR1 GTSNPN, CDR2 SVGIG (reference sequence).